Each of the 22 T cell receptor beta chains below was sequenced from the same sample in a study of cytomegalovirus exposure and HLA in healthy donors. The PCR ran on 60 Vbeta and 13 Jbeta primers. This table comes from immunoSEQ multiplex PCR, and its TCRdb copy is limited to in-frame clones, with some not included. The sample holds over 130,000 clones, around 80% seen once. Sample: PBMCs. The receptors were gathered from a man in his fifties in good health and CMV-seronegative.

This clone was detected only a few times. The rearrangement links TRBV19 to TRBJ2-3; tentatively, D is TRBD2 (5 bases). The CDR3 is 15 residues long. CDR1 LNHDA and CDR2 SQIVND come from the germline V gene (reference sequence). V was cut by 5 bases and J by 6 bases, with 18 bases left in between. CDR3 loop: CASSHSAGIGDTQYF. The CDR3 nucleotides are TGTGCCAGTAGTCATAGCGCCGGGATTGGGGATACGCAGTATTTT.

This chain uses TRBV5-1 with TRBJ1-1; tentative D call: TRBD1 (5 bases). V dropped 1 base and J dropped 5 bases, with 18 bases sitting between them. Germline assignment: CDR1 SGHRS and CDR2 YFSETQ. The CDR3 spans 16 residues. In DNA form, the CDR3 reads TGCGCCAGCAGCTTGAGTCCGGAAGCCAAGGGGACTGAAGCTTTCTTT. Amino acid sequence: CASSLSPEAKGTEAFF.

The V call is TRBV19, the J call TRBJ1-5; 10 nucleotides match TRBD1. The CDR3 has 18 residues. Germline V gene sequence: CDR1 LNHDA, CDR2 SQIVND (reference sequence). The junction had 9 bases not matched to a gene; V was cut back by 0 bases and J by 4 bases. The CDR3, as DNA: TGTGCCAGTAGTATAGAATTGACGGCGGGACAGGGGAATCAGCCCCAGCATTTT. Translation gives CASSIELTAGQGNQPQHF.

This chain uses TRBV7-9 with TRBJ2-4; 8 nucleotides line up with TRBD2. The germline gives CDR1 SEHNR, CDR2 FQNEAQ (reference sequence). V lost 4 bases, J lost 7 bases, and 9 bases stayed unmatched. This CDR3 comprises 15 residues. The CDR3 bases are TGTGCCAGCAGCTACGGACTAGCCGAGGGGAACATTCAGTACTTC. Its translation: CASSYGLAEGNIQYF. The whole variable domain, filled in from reference TRBV7-9 and TRBJ2-4, reads DTGVSQNPRHKITKRGQNVTFRCDPISEHNRLYWYRQTLGQGPEFLTYFQNEAQLEKSRLLSDRFSAERPKGSFSTLEIQRTEQGDSAMYLCASSYGLAEGNIQYFGAGTRLSVL.

The rearrangement uses TRBV11-2 and TRBJ2-7; D might be TRBD1 (6 bases). Germline assignment: CDR1 SGHAT and CDR2 FQNNGV. The CDR3 loop spans 15 amino acids. Trimming removed 4 bases from V and 2 bases from J, with 15 bases in between. DNA of the CDR3: TGTGCCAGCAGCTCGGGACACCGAATTACCTACGAGCAGTACTTC. Its protein is CASSSGHRITYEQYF.

The V gene is TRBV7-9, the J gene TRBJ2-5, with D tentatively TRBD1 (6 bases). The V and J ends lost 3 bases and 7 bases respectively, with 18 bases between them. The germline gives CDR1 SEHNR, CDR2 FQNEAQ (reference sequence). The CDR3 has 15 residues. The CDR3 DNA reads TGTGCCAGCAGCTTTTGGGACACCAGGATTATGACCCAGTACTTC. As protein: CASSFWDTRIMTQYF.

The chain combines TRBV27 with TRBJ1-4, with D perhaps matching TRBD1 (6 bases). Germline V gene sequence: CDR1 MNHEY, CDR2 SMNVEV (reference sequence). The CDR3 contains 15 residues. The V end was cut by 5 bases, the J end by 3 bases, with 13 bases between. The DNA for the CDR3 is TGTGCCAGCAGTACAACAGGGCTCTCTAATGAAAAACTGTTTTTT. It encodes CASSTTGLSNEKLFF.

The rearrangement links TRBV19 to TRBJ1-3, with TRBD1 matching 7 bases. The length of the CDR3 is 15 residues. CDR1 and CDR2 from the germline V gene are LNHDA and SQIVND (reference sequence). V trimming: 6 bases; J trimming: 4 bases; junction bases outside the gene matches: 9. CDR3 protein: CASSISRQGGNTIYF. Here the CDR3 DNA reads TGTGCCAGTAGCATATCTCGACAGGGAGGAAACACCATATATTTT.

The rearrangement uses TRBV28 and TRBJ1-3, with D uncertain. The CDR3 sequence is 15 residues long. From germline, CDR1 is MDHEN and CDR2 SYDVKM. V lost 7 bases to trimming and J lost 4 bases, with 17 bases between them. The CDR3 nucleotides are TGTGCCAGCATCACCCCACCTCGGGAGGGAAACACCATATATTTT. Its protein is CASITPPREGNTIYF. Together with reference TRBV28 and TRBJ1-3, the CDR3 gives the full variable domain: DVKVTQSSRYLVKRTGEKVFLECVQDMDHENMFWYRQDPGLGLRLIYFSYDVKMKEKGDIPEGYSVSREKKERFSLILESASTNQTSMYLCASITPPREGNTIYFGEGSWLTVV.

This clone showed up just a few times. This chain links TRBV6-5 with TRBJ2-2; tentatively, D is TRBD1 (5 bases). The CDR3 has 15 amino acids. Trimming removed 9 bases from V and 9 bases from J, with 23 bases in between. Germline lookup yields CDR1 MNHEY and CDR2 SVGAGI. The DNA for the CDR3 is TGTGCCAGTCGCCCTCGCAGGGATTGGGGCCGGGAGCTGTTTTTT. Protein product: CASRPRRDWGRELFF.

J is TRBJ1-1 and V is TRBV6-6, with D possibly TRBD1 on 5 matching bases. The V end was cut by 4 bases, the J end by 1 base, with 16 bases between. CDR3 length: 16 residues. Germline V CDR1 and CDR2: MNHNY, SVGAGI (reference sequence). This CDR3 reads CASSSPGRGKNTEAFF. As DNA, the CDR3 is TGTGCCAGCAGTTCCCCGGGGAGGGGTAAGAACACTGAAGCTTTCTTT.

The V call is TRBV18, the J call TRBJ1-2; D remains unclear. The germline gives CDR1 KGHSH, CDR2 LQKENI. Trimming stripped 6 bases from V and 2 bases from J, with 13 bases between. CDR3 length: 14 residues. This chain's CDR3 is CASSTPAKNYGYTF. The CDR3 DNA reads TGTGCCAGCTCCACTCCTGCGAAAAACTATGGCTACACCTTC.

This clone occurred a few times. V and J are TRBV28 and TRBJ2-7; 8 nucleotides line up with TRBD1. Germline CDR1 is MDHEN and CDR2 is SYDVKM. Trimming at V came to 3 bases and at J to 3 bases, leaving 4 bases not matched to a gene. The CDR3 loop spans 14 amino acids. In DNA form, the CDR3 reads TGTGCCAGCAGTTTGGGACAGGACATCTACGAGCAGTACTTC. This encodes CASSLGQDIYEQYF.

V gene TRBV5-1 combines with J gene TRBJ2-5, with 8 bases identical to TRBD1. Germline-derived CDR1 and CDR2 are SGHRS and YFSETQ. The CDR3 covers 16 residues. The junction had 8 bases not matched to a gene; V was cut back by 2 bases and J by 2 bases. CDR3 amino acids: CASSFTNGQGQETQYF. The CDR3 bases are TGCGCCAGCAGCTTTACAAACGGACAGGGACAAGAGACCCAGTACTTC. The full variable domain, with the rest looked up from reference TRBV5-1 and TRBJ2-5, is KAGVTQTPRYLIKTRGQQVTLSCSPISGHRSVSWYQQTPGQGLQFLFEYFSETQRNKGNFPGRFSGRQFSNSRSEMNVSTLELGDSALYLCASSFTNGQGQETQYFGPGTRLLVL.

The rearrangement joins TRBV5-1 to TRBJ2-3; 8 nucleotides line up with TRBD1. The CDR3 sequence is 16 residues long. The germline gives CDR1 SGHRS, CDR2 YFSETQ. V was pared by 4 bases and J by 2 bases, with 9 bases of the junction left unmatched. The CDR3 nucleotides read TGCGCCAGCAGCCAATCCGGGACAGGACCCACAGATACGCAGTATTTT. This encodes CASSQSGTGPTDTQYF. The full variable domain, completed using reference TRBV5-1 and TRBJ2-3, is KAGVTQTPRYLIKTRGQQVTLSCSPISGHRSVSWYQQTPGQGLQFLFEYFSETQRNKGNFPGRFSGRQFSNSRSEMNVSTLELGDSALYLCASSQSGTGPTDTQYFGPGTRLTVL.

The chain has TRBV28 and TRBJ1-5; D possibly corresponds to TRBD1 (6 bases). The CDR3 sequence is 15 residues long. Germline V lookup: CDR1 MDHEN, CDR2 SYDVKM. V was pared by 2 bases and J by 5 bases, with 13 bases between. The CDR3 DNA follows: TGTGCCAGCAGTTTAATTAGGGGGGGATATCAGCCCCAGCATTTT. Protein sequence: CASSLIRGGYQPQHF.

The chain is built from TRBV18 and TRBJ2-1; the match to TRBD1 covers 10 bases. Germline CDR1 reads KGHSH; CDR2 reads LQKENI. This CDR3 region has 18 residues. Losses at the gene ends were 3 bases for V and 5 bases for J; bases not matched to a gene: 13. The CDR3 protein is CASSPVGGTGVRNNEQFF. The CDR3 DNA sequence: TGTGCCAGCTCACCCGTCGGCGGGACAGGGGTAAGAAACAATGAGCAGTTCTTC.

This clone was observed a single time. The chain uses TRBV7-9 and TRBJ2-3; 8 bases are shared with TRBD2. With V trimmed by 5 bases and J by 8 bases, 18 bases remained unmatched. CDR1 and CDR2 (germline): SEHNR, FQNEAQ (reference sequence). The CDR3 contains 17 residues. The CDR3 sequence is CASSPLSSGGASGTQYF. For the CDR3, the DNA is TGTGCCAGCAGCCCACTTTCTTCGGGGGGGGCTTCGGGTACGCAGTATTTT. The full variable domain, in which reference TRBV7-9 and TRBJ2-3 provide the parts outside the CDR3, is DTGVSQNPRHKITKRGQNVTFRCDPISEHNRLYWYRQTLGQGPEFLTYFQNEAQLEKSRLLSDRFSAERPKGSFSTLEIQRTEQGDSAMYLCASSPLSSGGASGTQYFGPGTRLTVL.

V and J are TRBV7-9 and TRBJ1-4, with D uncertain. The CDR3 runs 14 residues. V dropped 2 bases and J dropped 7 bases, with 11 bases sitting between them. From germline, CDR1 is SEHNR and CDR2 FQNEAQ (reference sequence). CDR3 residues: CASSLRGGGEKLFF. The CDR3 DNA reads TGTGCCAGCAGCTTACGGGGTGGAGGTGAAAAACTGTTTTTT. Filled out from reference TRBV7-9 and TRBJ1-4, the complete variable domain reads DTGVSQNPRHKITKRGQNVTFRCDPISEHNRLYWYRQTLGQGPEFLTYFQNEAQLEKSRLLSDRFSAERPKGSFSTLEIQRTEQGDSAMYLCASSLRGGGEKLFFGSGTQLSVL.

This chain uses TRBV5-4 with TRBJ2-7; TRBD2 matches at 7 bases. V lost 2 bases to trimming and J lost 1 base; unmatched junction nucleotides: 6. CDR3 length: 15 residues. Germline CDR1 is SGHNT and CDR2 is YYREEE (reference sequence). CDR3 loop: CASSFSQGLSYEQYF. The CDR3 nucleotides read TGTGCCAGCAGCTTCTCCCAGGGACTATCCTACGAGCAGTACTTC.

The V call is TRBV10-1, the J call TRBJ1-1, with 7 bases that match TRBD1. Germline V gives CDR1 WNHNN, CDR2 SYGVQD (reference sequence). The CDR3 length is 13 residues. J lost 1 base, V lost 7 bases, and 3 bases had no gene match. The CDR3 DNA sequence: TGCGCCAGCAAACAGGGGAAGAACACTGAAGCTTTCTTT. Protein sequence: CASKQGKNTEAFF.

V gene TRBV5-4 combines with J gene TRBJ2-2; D is possibly TRBD2 (5 bases). The CDR3 runs to 15 residues. Germline loops: CDR1 SGHNT, CDR2 YYREEE (reference sequence). The V end was cut by 3 bases, the J end by 1 base, with 10 bases between. In DNA, the CDR3 is TGTGCCAGCAGCTCCGGGATAAGGAACACCGGGGAGCTGTTTTTT. Translating gives CASSSGIRNTGELFF.